Presented here are 20 T cell receptor beta chains from one specimen sequenced in a study of T cell responses to AZD1222 COVID-19 vaccine. Generated by immunoSEQ multiplex PCR, the TCRdb table keeps only in-frame clones and is missing some. The table has under 150,000 clones, around 85% seen once. The specimen was peripheral blood, collected 28 days after the second dose of the MenACWY control vaccine. These receptors originate from an adult who received the MenACWY meningococcal vaccine as a control.

V usage is TRBV7-2 and J usage is TRBJ1-4; D is unclear. CDR3 length equals 15 residues. The germline gives CDR1 SGHTA, CDR2 FQGNSA. Deletions cut 4 bases from V and 0 bases from J, with 9 bases between. CDR3 in amino acids: CASSSQPATNEKLFF. CDR3 nucleotides: TGTGCCAGCAGCTCCCAGCCTGCAACTAATGAAAAACTGTTTTTT. Supplemented by reference TRBV7-2 and TRBJ1-4, the full variable domain reads GAGVSQSPSNKVTEKGKDVELRCDPISGHTALYWYRQSLGQGLEFLIYFQGNSAPDKSGLPSDRFSAERTGGSVSTLTIQRTQQEDSAVYLCASSSQPATNEKLFFGSGTQLSVL.

This clone was seen only once. The rearrangement joins TRBV19 to TRBJ1-6, with TRBD1 matching over 9 bases. The CDR3 is made up of 14 amino acids. Germline V gene sequence: CDR1 LNHDA, CDR2 SQIVND (reference sequence). The V and J ends lost 7 bases and 8 bases, in that order; junction bases with no gene match: 6. The CDR3 DNA reads TGTGCCAGTACTCGACGGACAGGGGATTCACCCCTCCACTTT. It codes for CASTRRTGDSPLHF. The full variable domain, with the rest looked up from reference TRBV19 and TRBJ1-6, is DGGITQSPKYLFRKEGQNVTLSCEQNLNHDAMYWYRQDPGQGLRLIYYSQIVNDFQKGDIAEGYSVSREKKESFPLTVTSAQKNPTAFYLCASTRRTGDSPLHFGNGTRLTVT.

V usage is TRBV30 and J usage is TRBJ2-2; weak D call: TRBD2 (6 bases). Germline lookup yields CDR1 GTSNPN and CDR2 SVGIG (reference sequence). CDR3 length: 19 amino acids. V lost 3 bases and J lost 8, with 31 bases in between. In DNA, the CDR3 is TGTGCCTGGAGCGACACTAGCTTCGGGGTGTCGATCGTACTAGGGGAGCTGTTTTTT. It specifies CAWSDTSFGVSIVLGELFF.

This clone has just one count. The genes are TRBV28 and TRBJ1-2, with a possible D match to TRBD1 (5 bases). CDR3 length: 15 amino acids. CDR1 and CDR2 (germline): MDHEN, SYDVKM. Trimming removed 2 bases at V and 4 bases at J, with 14 bases between. DNA of the CDR3: TGTGCCAGCAGTTTAGGGGAGGGGTTGATCTATGGCTACACCTTC. Translation gives CASSLGEGLIYGYTF.

This rearrangement joins TRBV9 to TRBJ1-2, with D unclear. Germline-derived CDR1 and CDR2 are SGDLS and YYNGEE. This CDR3 comprises 15 residues. Trimming removed 0 bases from V and 5 bases from J, with 14 bases in between. CDR3 in amino acids: CASSVGNSVVYGYTF. Here the CDR3 DNA reads TGTGCCAGCAGCGTAGGAAACAGCGTAGTGTATGGCTACACCTTC.

This clone has just a few counts. This rearrangement joins TRBV5-1 to TRBJ1-4, with D perhaps matching TRBD1 (5 bases). V was clipped by 3 bases and J by 7 bases, with 16 bases between them. Germline values: CDR1 SGHRS, CDR2 YFSETQ. This CDR3 contains 15 residues. CDR3 DNA: TGCGCCAGCAGCTCGTCAGGGTCCGGGATTGAAAAACTGTTTTTT. Protein: CASSSSGSGIEKLFF.

V and J are TRBV11-3 and TRBJ1-3; D remains unclear. The germline V and J ends were trimmed by 5 bases and 4 bases, with 6 bases remaining between them. The germline CDR1 and CDR2 sequences are SGHNT and YENEEA. CDR3 size: 12 residues. The CDR3 sequence: CASSVGGNTIYF. For the CDR3, the DNA is TGTGCCAGCAGCGTCGGGGGAAACACCATATATTTT.

The rearrangement joins TRBV19 to TRBJ1-1, with D possibly matching TRBD1 (6 bases). Germline CDR1 is LNHDA and CDR2 is SQIVND (reference sequence). V lost 6 bases, J lost 9 bases, and 14 bases lay in between. The CDR3 covers 12 residues. Here the CDR3 DNA reads TGTGCCAGTAGCCCTCGGACAGAGAAAGCTTTCTTT. Translation: CASSPRTEKAFF.

V usage is TRBV2 and J usage is TRBJ2-7, with no clear D. Trimming stripped 2 bases from V and 2 bases from J, with 7 bases between. Germline CDR1 is SNHLY and CDR2 is FYNNEI. This CDR3 comprises 13 residues. CDR3 nucleotide sequence: TGTGCCAGCAGTGAAAGTCAGACCTACGAGCAGTACTTC. This translates into CASSESQTYEQYF.

This clone was counted once. This chain joins TRBV30 and TRBJ2-3; no reliable D call. V was trimmed by 2 bases and J by 6 bases, leaving 6 bases between them. The CDR3 covers 11 residues. Germline CDR1 is GTSNPN and CDR2 is SVGIG (reference sequence). CDR3: CAWSSSDTQYF. The CDR3 coding sequence is TGTGCCTGGAGTTCCTCGGATACGCAGTATTTT.

The chain has TRBV10-2 and TRBJ2-1; 9 positions agree with TRBD1. The CDR3 is 12 amino acids. Trimming cost V 5 bases and J 10 bases; bases outside gene matches: 3. Germline lookup yields CDR1 WSHSY and CDR2 SAAADI. The CDR3 is CASSTGGQEQFF. CDR3 nucleotides: TGCGCCAGCAGTACAGGGGGCCAGGAGCAGTTCTTC.

V is TRBV19 and J is TRBJ1-3; a weak D match, TRBD1 (5 bases). CDR3 length: 16 residues. The germline gives CDR1 LNHDA, CDR2 SQIVND (reference sequence). The V end lost 3 bases, the J end lost 3 bases, and 15 bases lay between the germline ends. Here the CDR3 DNA reads TGTGCCAGTAGTATCGGCGTAGGGGAGCGTGGAAACACCATATATTTT. It encodes CASSIGVGERGNTIYF. The full variable domain, with the rest looked up from reference TRBV19 and TRBJ1-3, is DGGITQSPKYLFRKEGQNVTLSCEQNLNHDAMYWYRQDPGQGLRLIYYSQIVNDFQKGDIAEGYSVSREKKESFPLTVTSAQKNPTAFYLCASSIGVGERGNTIYFGEGSWLTVV.

This clone is a singleton in its sample. The chain links TRBV24-1 to TRBJ1-2, with 8 bases lining up with TRBD1. This CDR3 contains 13 residues. CDR1 KGHDR and CDR2 SFDVKD come from the germline V gene. With 4 bases clipped from V and 6 bases from J, the junction kept 3 bases outside the gene matches. CDR3 bases: TGTGCCACCAGTGAGACAGGGGACAATGGCTACACCTTC. This sequence encodes CATSETGDNGYTF.

Points on this clone: A junction end diverges from the germline sequence, so it may reflect a read error. The chain recombines TRBV2 with TRBJ1-3; D gene ambiguous. The CDR3 runs to 11 residues. Germline CDR1 is SNHLY and CDR2 is FYNNEI. The CDR3 loop is CASSVGSTSSF. DNA for the CDR3: TGTGCCAGCAGTGTTGGGTCAACGAGTTCTTTT.

V gene TRBV30 combines with J gene TRBJ1-1; 11 bases match TRBD1. In germline, CDR1 is GTSNPN, CDR2 SVGIG (reference sequence). V was pared by 3 bases and J by 5 bases, with 2 bases of the junction left unmatched. The CDR3 spans 13 residues. The CDR3 DNA sequence: TGTGCCTGGAGGGACAGGGGGCGAACTGAAGCTTTCTTT. It yields the protein CAWRDRGRTEAFF. The full variable domain, in which reference TRBV30 and TRBJ1-1 provide the parts outside the CDR3, is SQTIHQWPATLVQPVGSPLSLECTVEGTSNPNLYWYRQAAGRGLQLLFYSVGIGQISSEVPQNLSASRPQDRQFILSSKKLLLSDSGFYLCAWRDRGRTEAFFGQGTRLTVV.

The V gene is TRBV27, the J gene TRBJ2-5; no clear D. The germline V and J ends were trimmed by 7 bases and 4 bases, with 7 bases remaining between them. Looked up from germline, CDR1 is MNHEY and CDR2 is SMNVEV (reference sequence). This CDR3 comprises 11 residues. The CDR3 is CASKARETQYF. The CDR3 DNA follows: TGTGCCAGCAAGGCCCGAGAGACCCAGTACTTC.

The chain uses TRBV28 and TRBJ1-2; D remains ambiguous. The CDR3 contains 14 residues. The germline V gene encodes CDR1 MDHEN and CDR2 SYDVKM. The V gene lost 6 bases and the J gene lost 2 bases, with 13 bases spanning the gap. CDR3 in DNA: TGTGCCAGCAGGGCGCCGGGAAAAAACTATGGCTACACCTTC. This codes for CASRAPGKNYGYTF.

The gene calls are TRBV27 and TRBJ1-2; no reliable D call. Trimming took off 4 bases at V and 1 base at J, with 7 bases between the two ends. Germline CDR1 is MNHEY and CDR2 is SMNVEV (reference sequence). The CDR3 runs to 13 residues. The CDR3 DNA reads as TGTGCCAGCAGTTACAGCAATAACTATGGCTACACCTTC. This codes for CASSYSNNYGYTF.

The chain carries TRBV7-9 and TRBJ1-3, with TRBD1 matching over 9 bases. From germline, CDR1 is SEHNR and CDR2 FQNEAQ (reference sequence). V trimming: 1 base; J trimming: 5 bases; junction bases outside the gene matches: 3. The CDR3 loop spans 15 amino acids. For the CDR3, the DNA is TGTGCCAGCAGCTTAGGGACAGGGGCGAGAAACACCATATATTTT. Translating gives CASSLGTGARNTIYF.

The CDR3 reads CASSQEWRSNTGELFF. The CDR3 DNA sequence: TGTGCCAGCAGCCAAGAGTGGCGTTCGAACACCGGGGAGCTGTTTTTT. V usage is TRBV4-2 and J usage is TRBJ2-2, with D unclear. With 0 bases removed from V and 0 bases from J, the gap between germline ends came to 8 bases. Germline V gene data show CDR1 as LGHNA and CDR2 as YNFKEQ. The CDR3 totals 16 residues.